This T cell receptor beta chain was observed in a study of a mutant IDH1 vaccine in newly diagnosed glioma. Study in general: Treated individuals were around 60% male and about 40% female, averaging 40.4 years of age. Patients were pretreated with radiotherapy, temozolomide, or both, mostly both.

Time point given: baseline, week 1 (first vaccination visit). The treatment was: pre-vaccination baseline after standard-of-care therapy. Each of the donors came in with new WHO grade 3 or 4 astrocytomas that were IDH1-mutant and ATRX-lost. To note about this clone: Its matching antigen is unknown.

Study-wide results and limits: Apparently unrelated to pseudoprogression were changes in the top peripheral T cell clonotypes.

Sequenced by immunoSEQ multiplex PCR; TCRdb stores in-frame clones only, minus some. The profile shows 85,000 to 100,000 clones, about four fifths of them singletons. The source is a woman in her forties or fifties with glioma. The specimen was PBMCs, collected from a glioma patient treated with radiotherapy, temozolomide or both.

The CDR3 reads CAIKRGDTGELFF. CDR3 bases: TGTGCCATCAAAAGAGGTGACACCGGGGAGCTGTTTTTT. The rearrangement links TRBV6-5 to TRBJ2-2, with D hard to call. The CDR3 is 13 amino acids. Germline loops: CDR1 MNHEY, CDR2 SVGAGI. The germline V and J ends were trimmed by 10 bases and 3 bases, with 12 bases remaining between them.